These T cell receptor beta chains were read from a single sample in a study of OX40 agonist ivuxolimab in advanced cancers. Assay used: immunoSEQ multiplex PCR; TCRdb lists only in-frame clones, some missing. The table includes 70,000 to 85,000 clones, roughly 90% detected once. Sequencing was performed on CD4+ or CD8+ T cells sorted from blood, taken in a trial of the OX40 agonist ivuxolimab. The origin of the receptors is an adult with an advanced solid tumor such as melanoma, head and neck, liver or kidney cancer. The CDR3 runs from the conserved cysteine through the conserved F or W. A D gene is named only where the DNA matches it firmly. Expanded clones are given a class, and other clones once, few, many or no size at all.

D gene	clone size	V gene	J gene	CDR3 DNA	CDR3 protein
NA	NA	TRBV20-1	TRBJ2-5	TGCAGTGCCGCCGAAGAGACCCAGTACTTC	CSAAEETQYF
NA	NA	TRBV7-9	TRBJ2-3	TGTGCCAGCAGCCCTCAAGATACGCAGTATTTT	CASSPQDTQYF
TRBD1	few	TRBV10-3	TRBJ2-7	TGTGCCATTCTATTAACAGGGGGAGAAACCTACGAGCAGTACTTC	CAILLTGGETYEQYF
TRBD2	NA	TRBV18	TRBJ2-7	TGTGCCAGCTCACCGGGACTAGCGGGAAACTACGAGCAGTACTTC	CASSPGLAGNYEQYF
TRBD2	once	TRBV9	TRBJ2-3	TGTGCCAGCAGCGTAGGGGGGACTAGCAACGACGTAGATACGCAGTATTTT	CASSVGGTSNDVDTQYF
TRBD2	once	TRBV28	TRBJ2-2	TGTGCCAGCAGTTCCGGGGGGGCAAACACCGGGGAGCTGTTTTTT	CASSSGGANTGELFF
NA	NA	TRBV7-9	TRBJ2-7	TGTGCCAGCAGCTTGCGAAAGGCCGAGCAGTACTTC	CASSLRKAEQYF
NA	NA	TRBV19	TRBJ2-2	TGTGCCAGTAGTATAGGGCAGACGAACACCGGGGAGCTGTTTTTT	CASSIGQTNTGELFF
TRBD1	NA	TRBV6-5	TRBJ1-5	TGTGCCAGCAGTGACAGGGGCAATCAGCCCCAGCATTTT	CASSDRGNQPQHF
NA	NA	TRBV11-2	TRBJ2-5	TGTGCCAGCAGCTTAGATGGAGGGGGTGAGACCCAGTACTTC	CASSLDGGGETQYF
NA	few	TRBV5-1	TRBJ2-7	TGCGCCAGCAGCTTGAGGGGCAGGGATTACGAGCAGTACTTC	CASSLRGRDYEQYF
TRBD2	NA	TRBV29-1	TRBJ2-7	TGCAGCGTCTCCGGACTAGCGGGCTACGAGCAGTACTTC	CSVSGLAGYEQYF
NA	NA	TRBV6-5	TRBJ1-4	TGTGCCAGCAGAGGCACAACTAATGAAAAACTGTTTTTT	CASRGTTNEKLFF
NA	NA	TRBV18	TRBJ2-3	TGTGCCAGCTCACTTTGGACAGCAGATACGCAGTATTTT	CASSLWTADTQYF
TRBD1	NA	TRBV5-5	TRBJ1-5	TGTGCCAGCAGCTTCCGCGACAGGGGGCTCAATCAGCCCCAGCATTTT	CASSFRDRGLNQPQHF
TRBD1	NA	TRBV18	TRBJ2-2	TGTGCCAGCTCACCCCAAGGGACAGGGAGCGGCGGGGAGCTGTTTTTT	CASSPQGTGSGGELFF
NA	NA	TRBV1	TRBJ2-7	TGCACCAGCAGCCGCGGCGGCGGGGGGGCGGTGCACGAGCAGTACTTC	CTSSRGGGGAVHEQYF
TRBD1	NA	TRBV6-1	TRBJ2-7	TGTGCCAGTAGAGACAGGGGCCGTGACGACGAGCAGTACTTC	CASRDRGRDDEQYF
NA	NA	TRBV30	TRBJ2-3	TGTGCCTGGAGTCGGGGGCCTCGTACGCAGTATTTT	CAWSRGPRTQYF
NA	NA	TRBV5-1	TRBJ1-1	TGCGCCAGCAGCTTGGAGACAGGGAACACTGAAGCTTTCTTT	CASSLETGNTEAFF
TRBD1	few	TRBV7-9	TRBJ1-1	TGTGCCAGCAGCAGACAGGGGAACACTGAAGCTTTCTTT	CASSRQGNTEAFF
TRBD2	NA	TRBV19	TRBJ2-1	TGTGCCAGTAGTATAGATTTTACTAGCGGGAGGGGTTGGTTCTTC	CASSIDFTSGRGWFF
NA	NA	TRBV28	TRBJ2-5	TGTGCCAGCACCCAGCTGGAGACCCAGTACTTC	CASTQLETQYF